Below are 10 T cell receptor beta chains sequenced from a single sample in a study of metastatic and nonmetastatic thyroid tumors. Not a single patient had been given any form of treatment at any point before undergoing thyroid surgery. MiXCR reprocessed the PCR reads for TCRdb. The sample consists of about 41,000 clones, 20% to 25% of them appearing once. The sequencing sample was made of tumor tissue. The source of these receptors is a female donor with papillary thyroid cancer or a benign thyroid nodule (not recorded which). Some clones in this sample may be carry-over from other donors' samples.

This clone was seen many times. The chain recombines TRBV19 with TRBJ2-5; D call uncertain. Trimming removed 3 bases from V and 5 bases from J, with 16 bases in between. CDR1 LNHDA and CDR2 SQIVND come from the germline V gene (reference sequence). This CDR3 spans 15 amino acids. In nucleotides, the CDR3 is TGTGCCAGTAGTATCGTAGGGCACCTCGGCGAGACCCAGTACTTC. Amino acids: CASSIVGHLGETQYF.

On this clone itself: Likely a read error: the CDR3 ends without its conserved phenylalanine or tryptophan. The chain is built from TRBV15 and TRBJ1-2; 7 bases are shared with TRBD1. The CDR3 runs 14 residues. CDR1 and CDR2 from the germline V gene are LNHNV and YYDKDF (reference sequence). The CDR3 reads CTTSRDPGGYGYTS. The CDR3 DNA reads TGTACCACCAGCAGAGATCCAGGGGGTTATGGCTACACCTCC.

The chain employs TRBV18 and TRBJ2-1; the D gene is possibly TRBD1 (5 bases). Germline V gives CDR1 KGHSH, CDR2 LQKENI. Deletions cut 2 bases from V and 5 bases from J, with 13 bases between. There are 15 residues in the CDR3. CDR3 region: CASSPSRLGDNEQFF. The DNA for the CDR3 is TGTGCCAGCTCACCATCGAGGTTAGGGGACAATGAGCAGTTCTTC. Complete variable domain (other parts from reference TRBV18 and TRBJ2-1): NAGVMQNPRHLVRRRGQEARLRCSPMKGHSHVYWYRQLPEEGLKFMVYLQKENIIDESGMPKERFSAEFPKEGPSILRIQQVVRGDSAAYFCASSPSRLGDNEQFFGPGTRLTVL.

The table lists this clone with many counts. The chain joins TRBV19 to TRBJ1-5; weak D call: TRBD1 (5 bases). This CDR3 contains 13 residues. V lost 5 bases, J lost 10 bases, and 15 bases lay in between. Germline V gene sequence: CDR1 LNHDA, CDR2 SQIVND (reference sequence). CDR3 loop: CASSGTARGPQHF. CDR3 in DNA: TGTGCCAGTAGTGGGACCGCCCGGGGACCCCAGCATTTT.

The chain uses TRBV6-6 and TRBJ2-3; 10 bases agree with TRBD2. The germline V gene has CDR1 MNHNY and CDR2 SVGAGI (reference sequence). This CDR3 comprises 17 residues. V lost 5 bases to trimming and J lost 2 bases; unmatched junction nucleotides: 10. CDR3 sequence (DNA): TGTGCCAGCAGTAACCCACTAGCGGGAATTTCCACAGATACGCAGTATTTT. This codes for CASSNPLAGISTDTQYF.

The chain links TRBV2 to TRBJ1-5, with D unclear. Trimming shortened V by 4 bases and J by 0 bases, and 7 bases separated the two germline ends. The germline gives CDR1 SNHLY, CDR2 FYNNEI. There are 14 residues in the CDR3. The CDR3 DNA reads TGTGCCAGCAGTGGCGGGAATAGCAATCAGCCCCAGCATTTT. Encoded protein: CASSGGNSNQPQHF. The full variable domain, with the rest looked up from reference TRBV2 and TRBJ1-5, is EPEVTQTPSHQVTQMGQEVILRCVPISNHLYFYWYRQILGQKVEFLVSFYNNEISEKSEIFDDQFSVERPDGSNFTLKIRSTKLEDSAMYFCASSGGNSNQPQHFGDGTRLSIL.

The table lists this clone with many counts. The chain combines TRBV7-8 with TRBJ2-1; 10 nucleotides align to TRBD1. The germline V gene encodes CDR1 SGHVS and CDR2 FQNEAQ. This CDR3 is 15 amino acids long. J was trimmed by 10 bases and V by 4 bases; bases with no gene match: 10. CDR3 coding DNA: TGTGCCAGCAGCTCGTCCCGGGACAGGGGCGGCGAGCAGTTCTTC. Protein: CASSSSRDRGGEQFF.

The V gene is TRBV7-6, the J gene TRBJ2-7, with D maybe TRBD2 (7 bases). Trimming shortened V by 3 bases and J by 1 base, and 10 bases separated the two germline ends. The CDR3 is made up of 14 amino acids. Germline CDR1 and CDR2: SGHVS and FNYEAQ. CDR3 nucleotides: TGTGCCAGCAGCTTGGGGGGGCTGTCCTACGAGCAGTACTTC. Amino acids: CASSLGGLSYEQYF. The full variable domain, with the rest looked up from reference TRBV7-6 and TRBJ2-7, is GAGVSQSPRYKVTKRGQDVALRCDPISGHVSLYWYRQALGQGPEFLTYFNYEAQQDKSGLPNDRFSAERPEGSISTLTIQRTEQRDSAMYRCASSLGGLSYEQYFGPGTRLTVT.

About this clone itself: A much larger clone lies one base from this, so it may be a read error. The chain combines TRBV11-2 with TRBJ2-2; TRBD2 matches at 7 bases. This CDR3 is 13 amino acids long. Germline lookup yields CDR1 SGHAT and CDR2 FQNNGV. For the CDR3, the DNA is TGTGCCAGCAGCGTCGACAGAGGCGGGGGGCTGTTTTTT. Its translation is CASSVDRGGGLFF.

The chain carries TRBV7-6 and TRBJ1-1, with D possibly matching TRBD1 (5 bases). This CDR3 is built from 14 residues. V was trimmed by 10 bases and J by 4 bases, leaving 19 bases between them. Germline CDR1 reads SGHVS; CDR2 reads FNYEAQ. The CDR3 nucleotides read TGTGCCACTAAGCCGCTTGGGACGGGCACTGAAGCTTTCTTT. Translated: CATKPLGTGTEAFF.